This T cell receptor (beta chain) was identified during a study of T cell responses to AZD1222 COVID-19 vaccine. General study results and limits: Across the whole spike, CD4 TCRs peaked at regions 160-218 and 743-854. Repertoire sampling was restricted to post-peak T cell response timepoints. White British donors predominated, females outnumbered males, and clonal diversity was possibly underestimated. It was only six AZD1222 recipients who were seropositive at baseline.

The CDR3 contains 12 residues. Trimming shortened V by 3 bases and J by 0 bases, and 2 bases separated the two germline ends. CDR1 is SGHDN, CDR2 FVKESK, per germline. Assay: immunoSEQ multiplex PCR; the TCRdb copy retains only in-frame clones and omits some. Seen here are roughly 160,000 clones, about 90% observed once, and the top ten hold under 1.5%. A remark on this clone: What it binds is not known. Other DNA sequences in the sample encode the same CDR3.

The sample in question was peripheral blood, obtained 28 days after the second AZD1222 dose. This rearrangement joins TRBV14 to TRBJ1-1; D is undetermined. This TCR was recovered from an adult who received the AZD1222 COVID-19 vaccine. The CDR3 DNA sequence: TGTGCCAGCAGCCAGGTGAACACTGAAGCTTTCTTT. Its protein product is CASSQVNTEAFF.